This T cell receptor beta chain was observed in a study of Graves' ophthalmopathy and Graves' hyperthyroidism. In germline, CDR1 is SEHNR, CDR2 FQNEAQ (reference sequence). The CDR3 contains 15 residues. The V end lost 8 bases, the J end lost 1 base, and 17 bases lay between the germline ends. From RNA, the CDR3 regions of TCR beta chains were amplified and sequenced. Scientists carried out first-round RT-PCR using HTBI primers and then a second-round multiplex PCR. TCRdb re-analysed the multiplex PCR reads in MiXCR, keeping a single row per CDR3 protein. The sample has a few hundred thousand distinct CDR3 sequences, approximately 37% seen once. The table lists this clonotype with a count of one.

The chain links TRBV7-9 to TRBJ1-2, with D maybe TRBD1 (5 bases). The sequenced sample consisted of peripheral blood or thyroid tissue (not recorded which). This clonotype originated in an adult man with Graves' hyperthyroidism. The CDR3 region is CASSPPSRGNYGYTF. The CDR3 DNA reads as TGTGCCAGCTCACCACCGTCTAGGGGTAACTATGGCTACACCTTC.